This TCR beta chain was retrieved from a study of blood T cell repertoires in COVID-19. Overall study: Specimens from acute and convalescent COVID-19 originated in the United States, Italy and Spain.

The CDR3 contains 14 residues. CDR1 and CDR2 (germline): SGHNT, YYREEE (reference sequence). After removal of 4 bases from V and 4 bases from J, the junction contained 4 bases not matched to a gene. This clone was found once. Assay: immunoSEQ multiplex PCR; the TCRdb copy retains only in-frame clones and omits some. The sample consists of just under 90,000 clones, approximately 91% of them appearing once. The J gene is TRBJ1-4, the V gene TRBV5-4; 7 bases line up with TRBD1. The receptor's source is an elderly woman with acute or convalescent COVID-19. What was sequenced was peripheral blood. Here the CDR3 DNA reads TGTGCCAGCAGCCGGGACAGCCTTAATGAAAAACTGTTTTTT. Its translation is CASSRDSLNEKLFF.